This T cell receptor beta chain emerged from a study of PD-1 blockade in classical Hodgkin lymphoma. Points from the study as a whole: Compared with baseline, CD4+ but not CD8+ TCR diversity had risen significantly by C4D1. Healthy donors were reported to have higher baseline TCR diversity than newly diagnosed patients. Possible causes of repertoire differences, disease activity or prior therapy, remain undefined.

The CDR3 totals 13 residues. Germline CDR1 reads SNHLY; CDR2 reads FYNNEI. Trimming removed 7 bases from V and 7 bases from J, with 16 bases in between. Comment on this clone: The antigen is undetermined.

Autologous stem cell transplantation was followed by relapse in every patient, and brentuximab vedotin exposure varied. When best responses were assessed, they were complete response, partial response or progressive disease. Data came from immunoSEQ multiplex PCR; TCRdb stores just in-frame clones and leaves some out. Here the sample spans 22,000 or so clones, about three quarters being singletons. The clonotype originates from a human donor with classical Hodgkin lymphoma. The specimen comprised peripheral blood mononuclear cells (PBMCs), sampled before the second cycle of nivolumab. This chain connects TRBV2 to TRBJ1-2; D is perhaps TRBD1 (5 bases). The CDR3 nucleotides read TGTGCCAGCAAGGAGGGAGGGACGCGTGGCTACACCTTC. Translated, it gives CASKEGGTRGYTF. Based on the CDR3 plus reference TRBV2 and TRBJ1-2, the full variable domain is EPEVTQTPSHQVTQMGQEVILRCVPISNHLYFYWYRQILGQKVEFLVSFYNNEISEKSEIFDDQFSVERPDGSNFTLKIRSTKLEDSAMYFCASKEGGTRGYTFGSGTRLTVV.